One sample yielded the 27 T cell receptor beta chains listed below, sequenced in a study of blood T cell repertoires in COVID-19 (dated by TCRdb to the early 2020s). The library was prepared using the immunoSEQ multiplex PCR assay. TCRdb stores this immuneACCESS table with in-frame sequences only. Part of the clones is absent; in the studies checked, under half of the shortfall reflects unresolved V genes, and no reason is known for the rest. The sample data list some 320,000 clones, and roughly 88% of these were observed just once. Approximately 6.6% of the sample goes to the ten largest clones. Sequenced: peripheral blood. The source of these receptors is a woman aged 25 to 39 who had recovered from COVID-19.

The count of this clone is one. The chain links TRBV28 to TRBJ2-7, with TRBD1 matching over 8 bases. CDR3 length: 11 residues. Germline-derived CDR1 and CDR2 are MDHEN and SYDVKM. V trimming: 6 bases; J trimming: 5 bases; junction bases outside the gene matches: 0. In DNA form, the CDR3 reads TGTGCCAGCAGGACAGGGGACGAGCAGTACTTC. It specifies CASRTGDEQYF.

This clone has more than one count but fewer than ten. The V and J genes are TRBV28 and TRBJ1-5, with D unclear. Trimming pared 7 bases from V and 1 base from J, leaving 5 bases between. Germline lookup yields CDR1 MDHEN and CDR2 SYDVKM. CDR3 length: 12 amino acids. The CDR3 spells CASTSSNQPQHF. The CDR3 DNA sequence: TGTGCCAGCACCTCCAGCAATCAGCCCCAGCATTTT.

This clone showed up just once. The chain couples TRBV7-2 to TRBJ1-1; 8 positions match TRBD1. The CDR3 spans 14 residues. CDR1 and CDR2 from the germline V gene are SGHTA and FQGNSA. The V and J ends lost 1 base and 10 bases, in that order; junction bases with no gene match: 8. This CDR3 reads CASSLVWQGAAAFF. The DNA of the CDR3 is TGTGCCAGCAGCTTAGTGTGGCAGGGGGCAGCAGCTTTCTTT.

A note on this clone: Other DNA variants within this sample encode the same CDR3. This sequence joins TRBV5-6 and TRBJ1-2, with D possibly being TRBD1 (5 bases). This CDR3 is built from 13 residues. The V end was cut by 0 bases, the J end by 3 bases, with 6 bases between. Germline V CDR1 and CDR2: SGHDT, YYEEEE. The CDR3 DNA is TGTGCCAGCAGCTTGGGGGGCGACTATGGCTACACCTTC. It translates to CASSLGGDYGYTF.

The chain combines TRBV6-1 with TRBJ1-5, with D possibly TRBD1 on 6 matching bases. V was cut by 2 bases and J by 7 bases, with 15 bases left in between. This CDR3 is built from 15 residues. Germline CDR1 is MNHNS and CDR2 is SASEGT. CDR3 loop: CASSELTGRGQPQHF. DNA of the CDR3: TGTGCCAGCAGTGAACTTACAGGGAGGGGACAGCCCCAGCATTTT.

The chain has TRBV27 and TRBJ2-7; possibly TRBD1 for D (5 bases). Germline CDR1 MNHEY, CDR2 SMNVEV (reference sequence). The CDR3 sequence is 14 residues long. V lost 5 bases, J lost 0 bases, and 11 bases lay in between. The CDR3 coding sequence is TGTGCCAGCAGTACCCAGGGCGTCTCCTACGAGCAGTACTTC. Residues: CASSTQGVSYEQYF.

This clone was seen just once. The chain recombines TRBV19 with TRBJ1-5; perhaps TRBD1 as D (6 bases). The V end lost 4 bases, the J end lost 5 bases, and 15 bases lay between the germline ends. The CDR3 is 15 amino acids. Per the germline V gene, CDR1 is LNHDA and CDR2 is SQIVND (reference sequence). In nucleotides, the CDR3 is TGTGCCAGTAGTAAGCCAGGGGTGGCCTATCAGCCCCAGCATTTT. Protein: CASSKPGVAYQPQHF.

This rearrangement joins TRBV5-1 to TRBJ1-6; 9 bases match TRBD1. Germline V CDR1 and CDR2: SGHRS, YFSETQ. CDR3 length: 14 residues. The V and J ends lost 4 bases and 9 bases, in that order; junction bases with no gene match: 5. The CDR3 bases are TGCGCCAGCAGCCCCCGACAGGGGGGTTCACCCCTCCACTTT. Translated: CASSPRQGGSPLHF.

The CDR3 DNA reads as TGTGCCAGCAGTTATTCGACAGCGAACTCTGGAAACACCATATATTTT. The encoded protein is CASSYSTANSGNTIYF. The V and J genes are TRBV6-5 and TRBJ1-3, with D perhaps matching TRBD1 (5 bases). The CDR3 length is 16 residues. Trimming took 3 bases from V and 0 from J, leaving 12 bases between them. The V gene's germline CDR1 is MNHEY and CDR2 SVGAGI.

The chain is built from TRBV5-6 and TRBJ1-2; 10 bases agree with TRBD1. The CDR3 is 15 amino acids. Trimming removed 0 bases from V and 7 bases from J; junction bases left unmatched: 6. Germline V gene data show CDR1 as SGHDT and CDR2 as YYEEEE. CDR3 in DNA: TGTGCCAGCAGCTTGGAGGGACAGGGGAGAGGTGGCTACACCTTC. Protein sequence: CASSLEGQGRGGYTF.

J is TRBJ1-2 and V is TRBV18; TRBD1 matches 11 bases. The germline CDR1 and CDR2 sequences are KGHSH and LQKENI. This CDR3 has 15 amino acids. J lost 7 bases, V lost 6 bases, and 10 bases had no gene match. CDR3 in amino acids: CASSLLGQGEIGYTF. The DNA for the CDR3 is TGTGCCAGCTCTCTCTTGGGACAGGGGGAAATTGGCTACACCTTC. Together with reference TRBV18 and TRBJ1-2, the CDR3 gives the full variable domain: NAGVMQNPRHLVRRRGQEARLRCSPMKGHSHVYWYRQLPEEGLKFMVYLQKENIIDESGMPKERFSAEFPKEGPSILRIQQVVRGDSAAYFCASSLLGQGEIGYTFGSGTRLTVV.

The chain joins TRBV19 to TRBJ1-3; 10 positions agree with TRBD1. Germline lookup yields CDR1 LNHDA and CDR2 SQIVND (reference sequence). V lost 3 bases and J lost 0; bases outside the gene matches: 8. This CDR3 has 18 amino acids. Here the CDR3 reads CASSITSTGGSSGNTIYF. The CDR3 DNA reads TGTGCCAGTAGTATCACTTCGACAGGGGGCAGCTCTGGAAACACCATATATTTT.

As for this clone: Other DNA sequences in this sample translate to the same CDR3. The DNA for the CDR3 is TGTGCCAGTAGTATAGATCGGGGGGACGAGCAGTACTTC. Protein: CASSIDRGDEQYF. The chain employs TRBV19 and TRBJ2-7; 7 nucleotides line up with TRBD2. Per germline, CDR1 LNHDA and CDR2 SQIVND (reference sequence). There are 13 residues in the CDR3. V trimming: 0 bases; J trimming: 5 bases; junction bases outside the gene matches: 1.

The chain links TRBV29-1 to TRBJ1-3; 9 positions match TRBD1. The CDR3 runs to 15 residues. Looked up from germline, CDR1 is SQVTM and CDR2 is ANQGSEA. Unmatched junction bases numbered 11, after V lost 7 bases and J lost 4 bases. CDR3 residues: CSGGVPGQGGNTIYF. The CDR3 nucleotides are TGCAGCGGGGGGGTACCGGGACAGGGAGGAAACACCATATATTTT.

This rearrangement joins TRBV30 to TRBJ2-3; D may be TRBD2 (7 bases). Trimming cost V 0 bases and J 1 base, with 11 bases left between them. CDR1 and CDR2 from the germline V gene are GTSNPN and SVGIG (reference sequence). CDR3 length: 15 amino acids. The CDR3 loop is CAWSVGGGGTDTQYF. The CDR3 DNA is TGTGCCTGGAGTGTGGGAGGGGGGGGCACAGATACGCAGTATTTT.

The V and J genes are TRBV18 and TRBJ2-2; 8 bases line up with TRBD1. Trimming cost V 4 bases and J 4 bases; bases outside gene matches: 11. The germline gives CDR1 KGHSH, CDR2 LQKENI. CDR3 length: 17 amino acids. CDR3 DNA sequence: TGTGCCAGCTCACTTTTCAGGACAGGGCTGGGCACCGGGGAGCTGTTTTTT. Protein product: CASSLFRTGLGTGELFF.

The chain employs TRBV11-3 and TRBJ1-1; D is perhaps TRBD1 (5 bases). The CDR3 loop spans 13 amino acids. V was shortened by 8 bases and J by 5 bases, with 15 bases between the two germline ends. CDR1 is SGHNT and CDR2 is YENEEA in the germline V gene. CDR3 nucleotide sequence: TGTGCCAGCGGATCAGGGTTTGGGACTGAAGCTTTCTTT. Amino acid sequence: CASGSGFGTEAFF.

This clone showed up just a few times. The J gene is TRBJ2-7, the V gene TRBV4-2; perhaps TRBD1 as D (5 bases). V gave up 0 bases and J gave up 2 bases, with 8 bases separating them. Germline CDR1 reads LGHNA; CDR2 reads YNFKEQ. The CDR3 length is 14 residues. CDR3 bases: TGTGCCAGCAGCCAAGAGGACACCCCCTACGAGCAGTACTTC. It codes for CASSQEDTPYEQYF.

The gene calls are TRBV2 and TRBJ2-5; TRBD2 agrees at 14 bases. Germline trimming cut 5 bases from V and 4 bases from J; bases unmatched to any gene: 3. This CDR3 contains 15 residues. Germline V gene data show CDR1 as SNHLY and CDR2 as FYNNEI. The CDR3 here is CASSSGTSGGETQYF. CDR3 DNA sequence: TGTGCCAGCAGTTCCGGGACTAGCGGGGGAGAGACCCAGTACTTC.

The V and J genes are TRBV24-1 and TRBJ2-3; TRBD2 matches 8 bases. Trimming removed 4 bases from V and 6 bases from J; junction bases left unmatched: 8. CDR3 size: 15 residues. Germline CDR1 and CDR2: KGHDR and SFDVKD. This CDR3 is CATSDPRGEGDTQYF. As DNA, the CDR3 is TGTGCCACCAGTGACCCGCGGGGGGAGGGGGATACGCAGTATTTT.

This rearrangement joins TRBV11-2 to TRBJ2-3, with TRBD1 matching over 8 bases. The CDR3 length is 16 residues. Germline loops: CDR1 SGHAT, CDR2 FQNNGV. With 3 bases clipped from V and 7 bases from J, the junction kept 12 bases outside the gene matches. DNA for the CDR3: TGTGCCAGCAGCTTTTCTCGTCCCGGGACAGGTTATACGCAGTATTTT. The encoded protein is CASSFSRPGTGYTQYF.

V and J are TRBV27 and TRBJ1-2; D call uncertain. The CDR3 contains 13 residues. Germline V CDR1 and CDR2: MNHEY, SMNVEV (reference sequence). Deletions cut 0 bases from V and 8 bases from J, with 10 bases between. The CDR3 loop reads CASSLSNRSGYTF. The CDR3 DNA follows: TGTGCCAGCAGTTTATCGAACAGATCCGGCTACACCTTC.

V usage is TRBV11-1 and J usage is TRBJ2-2; possible D gene TRBD1, 7 bases. Germline V gene data show CDR1 as SGHAT and CDR2 as FQDESV (reference sequence). This CDR3 is 16 amino acids long. Trimming stripped 4 bases from V and 0 bases from J, with 12 bases between. Written as DNA, the CDR3 is TGTGCCAGCAGCTATAGCAGGGGGGCGAACACCGGGGAGCTGTTTTTT. Its protein is CASSYSRGANTGELFF.

This clone was seen a single time. The chain carries TRBV19 and TRBJ1-4; D ambiguous. From germline, CDR1 is LNHDA and CDR2 SQIVND (reference sequence). V dropped 5 bases and J dropped 10 bases, with 11 bases sitting between them. This CDR3 is 12 amino acids long. The CDR3, as DNA: TGTGCCAGTAGTTCAGGAAACGGAAAACTGTTTTTT. This translates into CASSSGNGKLFF.

This sequence joins TRBV28 and TRBJ2-5, with unresolved D. CDR1 is MDHEN, CDR2 SYDVKM, per germline. V was trimmed by 6 bases and J by 5 bases, leaving 7 bases between them. CDR3 length equals 11 residues. CDR3 protein: CASRGLETQYF. CDR3 sequence (DNA): TGTGCCAGCAGGGGCCTGGAGACCCAGTACTTC.

The rearrangement links TRBV29-1 to TRBJ1-5; TRBD1 is a possible D gene (5 bases). V lost 3 bases, J lost 2 bases, and 14 bases lay in between. CDR1 SQVTM and CDR2 ANQGSEA come from the germline V gene. The CDR3 consists of 15 residues. The chain's CDR3 is CSVDSGSGGNQPQHF. The DNA for the CDR3 is TGCAGCGTTGACTCCGGGTCGGGGGGCAATCAGCCCCAGCATTTT.

The chain recombines TRBV6-2 or TRBV6-3 with TRBJ2-3; tentatively, D is TRBD2 (5 bases). The CDR3 covers 15 residues. V gave up 2 bases and J gave up 4 bases, with 13 bases separating them. Germline CDR1 reads MNHEY; CDR2 reads SVGEGT. CDR3 loop: CASSYLRLASDTQYF. The CDR3, as DNA: TGTGCCAGCAGTTACCTGAGGCTAGCTTCAGATACGCAGTATTTT.